Below, 14 T cell receptor beta chains from the same sample are listed, as sequenced in a study of metastatic and nonmetastatic thyroid tumors. Every patient was untreated before thyroid surgery. TCRdb re-called the PCR reads with MiXCR. The table shows some 40,000 clones, with under 20% occurring only once. Specimen: tumor tissue. The receptor set was obtained from a female donor with papillary thyroid cancer or a benign thyroid nodule (not recorded which). Some clones in this sample may be carry-over from other donors' samples.

The chain combines TRBV7-2 with TRBJ1-6, with D tentatively TRBD1 (6 bases). CDR1 is SGHTA, CDR2 FQGNSA, per germline. V was clipped by 9 bases and J by 8 bases, with 17 bases between them. The CDR3 runs to 14 residues. The CDR3 region is CASGLTGNDSPLHF. The CDR3 DNA reads as TGTGCCAGTGGCCTAACAGGGAATGATTCACCCCTCCACTTT. Full variable domain (remainder filled in from reference TRBV7-2 and TRBJ1-6): GAGVSQSPSNKVTEKGKDVELRCDPISGHTALYWYRQSLGQGLEFLIYFQGNSAPDKSGLPSDRFSAERTGGSVSTLTIQRTQQEDSAVYLCASGLTGNDSPLHFGNGTRLTVT.

This clone was counted between two and nine times. The V call is TRBV28, the J call TRBJ1-3, with D uncertain. Trimming took 8 bases from V and 1 from J, leaving 9 bases between them. The germline V gene has CDR1 MDHEN and CDR2 SYDVKM. The length of the CDR3 is 13 residues. The CDR3 here is CASFRESGNTIYF. The CDR3 nucleotides are TGTGCCAGCTTCCGGGAATCTGGAAACACCATATATTTT.

This clone came up many times. The V call is TRBV5-1, the J call TRBJ2-7; D is uncertain. V dropped 2 bases and J dropped 4 bases, with 10 bases sitting between them. Germline loops: CDR1 SGHRS, CDR2 YFSETQ. The CDR3 spans 13 residues. CDR3 protein: CASSFAPKYEQYF. The CDR3 DNA reads TGCGCCAGCAGCTTCGCACCCAAGTACGAGCAGTACTTC.

This clone was counted only a few times. One junction end does not reproduce the germline sequence, and a read error may be involved. This CDR3 is also generated by other DNA sequences in the sample. This chain connects TRBV6-2 or TRBV6-3 to TRBJ2-1; maybe TRBD1 (6 bases). The germline V gene has CDR1 MNHEY and CDR2 SVGEGT. The CDR3 length is 18 residues. CDR3 sequence: CAGSYSAPGTGHRNEQFF. In DNA form, the CDR3 reads TGTGCCGGCAGTTACTCGGCCCCCGGTACAGGGCACCGCAATGAGCAGTTCTTC.

The table lists this clone with many counts. The chain employs TRBV12-3 or TRBV12-4 and TRBJ2-1; 11 bases map to TRBD2. The CDR3 is 14 amino acids. Trimming cost V 10 bases and J 8 bases; bases outside gene matches: 10. This CDR3 is CATTLAGGLYEQFF. In nucleotides, the CDR3 is TGTGCCACCACCTTAGCGGGGGGGCTCTATGAGCAGTTCTTC.

The sample holds many counts of this clone. The gene calls are TRBV3-1 and TRBJ2-7, with 7 bases fitting TRBD1. The V segment lost 4 bases and the J segment 6 bases; nucleotides outside the gene matches: 6. The CDR3 runs to 13 residues. The germline V gene encodes CDR1 LGHDT and CDR2 YNNKEL (reference sequence). Written as DNA, the CDR3 is TGTGCCAGCAGCCCCTTGACAGGGTTCGAGCAGTACTTC. Amino acid sequence: CASSPLTGFEQYF.

Ten or more counts support this clone. The chain is built from TRBV7-9 and TRBJ2-3; D not resolved. The V end lost 1 base, the J end lost 2 bases, and 7 bases lay between the germline ends. This CDR3 region has 14 residues. The germline gives CDR1 SEHNR, CDR2 FQNEAQ (reference sequence). In DNA form, the CDR3 reads TGTGCCAGCAGCTTAGGTCCCCCCACAGATACGCAGTATTTT. This codes for CASSLGPPTDTQYF.

With respect to this clone: A read error is possible here, since a much larger clone lies one base away. It is unclear where the CDR3 begins or ends on the DNA, so no DNA is shown, and the CDR3 is as TCRdb lists it. The chain links TRBV20-1 to TRBJ1-1. Germline V gene sequence: CDR1 DFQATT, CDR2 SNEGSKA (reference sequence). The CDR3 region is 14 residues in length, termini included. CDR3 sequence reads: CSATGVASGTESFF.

The table lists this clone with many counts. CDR3: CASSLWTGLEQYF. The CDR3, as DNA: TGCGCCAGCAGCTTGTGGACAGGGCTGGAGCAGTACTTC. The chain has TRBV5-1 and TRBJ2-7, with 8 bases aligning to TRBD1. J was trimmed by 7 bases and V by 1 base; bases with no gene match: 4. This CDR3 contains 13 residues. Looked up from germline, CDR1 is SGHRS and CDR2 is YFSETQ.

This clone was counted ten times or more. The genes are TRBV6-2 or TRBV6-3 and TRBJ1-1; D might be TRBD1 (5 bases). Trimming removed 6 bases from V and 4 bases from J, with 9 bases in between. The CDR3 has 12 amino acids. The V gene's germline CDR1 is MNHEY and CDR2 SVGEGT. The CDR3 DNA is TGTGCCAGCAGGGGGCAGCGCACTGAAGCTTTCTTT. Translating gives CASRGQRTEAFF.

This clone was picked up many times. V usage is TRBV20-1 and J usage is TRBJ2-3, with 7 bases aligning to TRBD1. The CDR3 has 16 residues. The V gene's germline CDR1 is DFQATT and CDR2 SNEGSKA (reference sequence). V gave up 2 bases and J gave up 1 base; unmatched junction bases: 9. Here the CDR3 DNA reads TGCAGTGCTAGATACCGACAGGGCGGAGGCACAGATACGCAGTATTTT. Translated: CSARYRQGGGTDTQYF.

This clone was seen at least ten times. The junction departs from the called germline gene at one end, perhaps through a read error. Other DNA sequences in this specimen translate into the identical CDR3. The rearrangement joins TRBV6-5 to TRBJ1-5; D remains unclear. CDR1 and CDR2 (germline): MNHEY, SVGAGI. The CDR3 sequence is 13 residues long. CDR3 sequence reads: CASSYGSSQPQHF. The DNA for the CDR3 is TGTGCCAGCAGTTACGGCAGCAGTCAGCCCCAGCATTTT.

The rearrangement joins TRBV11-1 to TRBJ2-1, with a tentative D call TRBD2 (5 bases). Germline V gene data show CDR1 as SGHAT and CDR2 as FQDESV (reference sequence). This CDR3 is 16 amino acids long. V lost 4 bases to trimming and J lost 9 bases, with 22 bases between them. The CDR3 region is CASSYGVWEQSREQFF. CDR3 sequence (DNA): TGTGCCAGCAGCTATGGTGTGTGGGAGCAGTCCCGTGAGCAGTTCTTC.

The chain recombines TRBV20-1 with TRBJ2-7; tentatively, D is TRBD2 (7 bases). The CDR3 totals 15 residues. V dropped 0 bases and J dropped 6 bases, with 18 bases sitting between them. Germline V gene sequence: CDR1 DFQATT, CDR2 SNEGSKA (reference sequence). CDR3 DNA: TGCAGTGCTAGAGATTCCGGGGGGCTGTGGTGCGAGCAGTACTTC. It specifies CSARDSGGLWCEQYF.